This entry is about one T cell receptor beta chain. Its target is unknown. Primers included in the PCR were 60 Vbeta and 13 Jbeta primers. Here immunoSEQ multiplex PCR was the method, and the copy in TCRdb shows in-frame clones only, minus some. The profile shows 100,000 to 150,000 clones, roughly 71% of them singletons. This record belongs to a study of cytomegalovirus exposure and HLA in healthy donors. Looked up from germline, CDR1 is SGHDT and CDR2 is YYEEEE. V gave up 2 bases and J gave up 3 bases; unmatched junction bases: 13. The CDR3 runs 18 residues. Findings of the study overall: Earlier analysis found most TCR beta V segments productive about 87% or about 30% of the time. Researchers counted 164 TCR beta chains as cytomegalovirus-associated. Among the most significant clusters, several appeared linked to common viral pathogens in a later analysis. CMV antigen specificity of a few CMV-associated chains was confirmed in vitro.

The sequence came from a woman between 50 and 59 years old in good health and CMV-seropositive. Sequenced sample: PBMCs. The chain is built from TRBV5-6 and TRBJ1-5, with 8 bases lining up with TRBD1. This CDR3 is CASSLFRRTGWDNQPQHF. For the CDR3, the DNA is TGTGCCAGCAGCTTATTCCGCCGGACAGGGTGGGACAATCAGCCCCAGCATTTT.